Listed below are T cell receptor beta chains from one sample, sequenced in a study of EBV T-cell therapy then PD-1 blockade in nasopharyngeal carcinoma. Antigens for these TCRs are unknown. Data came from immunoSEQ multiplex PCR; TCRdb stores just in-frame clones and leaves some out. The table includes roughly 20,000 clones, approximately 84% detected once. This material consisted of CD8+ T cells from blood, taken between days 25 and 35 from a patient whose treatment included autologous EBV-specific T cells and nivolumab. The receptors shown here come from a man aged 40-50 years with nasopharyngeal carcinoma. CDR3s include the opening cysteine and the closing phenylalanine or tryptophan. D genes are given only for firm matches. Size is omitted from some rows. Given values are once, few, many or a class for expanded clones.

TRBV5-1,TRBJ2-1,TRBD2,few,TGCGCCAGCAGCTTTAGATTAGCGGGTAATGAGCAGTTCTTC,CASSFRLAGNEQFF
TRBV27,TRBJ1-5,.,.,TGTGCCAGCAGTTTATTCGGCAATCAGCCCCAGCATTTT,CASSLFGNQPQHF
TRBV9,TRBJ1-3,.,.,TGTGCCAGCAGCCTGGGGGCTAGCTCTGGAAACACCATATATTTT,CASSLGASSGNTIYF
TRBV18,TRBJ2-5,TRBD2,.,TGTGCCAGCTCACCAGGACTAGCGCAAGAGACCCAGTACTTC,CASSPGLAQETQYF
TRBV5-1,TRBJ2-3,.,.,TGCGCCAGCAGCTTGGAACAGGGTGCCACAGATACGCAGTATTTT,CASSLEQGATDTQYF
TRBV20-1,TRBJ1-1,.,.,TGCAGTGCTAGCTTTAACACTGAAGCTTTCTTT,CSASFNTEAFF
TRBV24-1,TRBJ2-7,.,once,TGTGCCACCAGTGACCCGGGTGGCGAGCAGTACTTC,CATSDPGGEQYF
TRBV7-9,TRBJ2-3,.,.,TGTGCCAGCAGCTCCCCAGCACTGTATGCTAGCACAGATACGCAGTATTTT,CASSSPALYASTDTQYF
TRBV7-8,TRBJ1-5,.,.,TGTGCCAGCAGCTTAGCAGGGATGGGACAGCCCCAGCATTTT,CASSLAGMGQPQHF
TRBV19,TRBJ2-7,TRBD2,.,TGTGCCAGTAGTTCGGGGGGATTTCGGTCCTACGAGCAGTACTTC,CASSSGGFRSYEQYF
TRBV7-9,TRBJ1-5,TRBD1,.,TGTGCCAGCAGCCCCGGACAGGGGAAAGCCCAGCATTTT,CASSPGQGKAQHF
TRBV27,TRBJ2-7,TRBD1,.,TGTGCCACTTTATACCAGGGGGCGCAGTACTTC,CATLYQGAQYF
TRBV5-4,TRBJ2-7,.,.,TGTGCCAGCAGCTTAAGAGGGGTCTCTGGTGAGCAGTACTTC,CASSLRGVSGEQYF
TRBV6-4,TRBJ1-6,TRBD1,.,TGTGCCAGCAGTGAAACAGGGGGGAATTCACCCCTCCACTTT,CASSETGGNSPLHF
TRBV6-6,TRBJ2-2,TRBD2,once,TGTGCCAGCAGACGGACTAGCGGGGAGAACACCGGGGAGCTGTTTTTT,CASRRTSGENTGELFF
TRBV7-9,TRBJ1-5,.,.,TGTGCCAGCAGCCGCCAGGGTGGAGGCAATCAGCCCCAGCATTTT,CASSRQGGGNQPQHF
TRBV7-6,TRBJ2-7,.,.,TGTGCCAGCAGCTTAGGGACTACCTACGAGCAGTACTTC,CASSLGTTYEQYF
TRBV12-3/TRBV12-4,TRBJ2-2,.,.,TGTGCCAGCAGTGCGAGTGGGACCGGGGAGCTGTTTTTT,CASSASGTGELFF